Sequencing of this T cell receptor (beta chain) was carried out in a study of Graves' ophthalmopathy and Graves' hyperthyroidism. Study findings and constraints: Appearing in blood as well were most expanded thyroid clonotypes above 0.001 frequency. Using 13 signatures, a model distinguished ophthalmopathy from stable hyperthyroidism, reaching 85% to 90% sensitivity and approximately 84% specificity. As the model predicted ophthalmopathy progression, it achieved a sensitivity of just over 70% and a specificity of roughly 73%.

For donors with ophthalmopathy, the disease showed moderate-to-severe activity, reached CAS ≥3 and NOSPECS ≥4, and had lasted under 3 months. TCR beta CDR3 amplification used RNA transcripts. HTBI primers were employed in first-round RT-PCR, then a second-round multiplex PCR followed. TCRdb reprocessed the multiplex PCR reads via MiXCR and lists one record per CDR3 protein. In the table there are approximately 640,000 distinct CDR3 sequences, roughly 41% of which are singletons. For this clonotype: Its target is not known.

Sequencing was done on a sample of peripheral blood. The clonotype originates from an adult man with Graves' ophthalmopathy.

The CDR3 is CSVPTGPQHF. CDR3 DNA: TGCAGCGTTCCGACAGGGCCCCAGCATTTT. The chain has TRBV29-1 and TRBJ1-5, with a weak D call TRBD1 (6 bases). Trimming took off 5 bases at V and 9 bases at J, with 8 bases between the two ends. Germline assignment: CDR1 SQVTM and CDR2 ANQGSEA. The CDR3 contains 10 residues. Combining the CDR3 with reference TRBV29-1 and TRBJ1-5 gives the whole variable domain SAVISQKPSRDICQRGTSLTIQCQVDSQVTMMFWYRQQPGQSLTLIATANQGSEATYESGFVIDKFPISRPNLTFSTLTVSNMSPEDSSIYLCSVPTGPQHFGDGTRLSIL.